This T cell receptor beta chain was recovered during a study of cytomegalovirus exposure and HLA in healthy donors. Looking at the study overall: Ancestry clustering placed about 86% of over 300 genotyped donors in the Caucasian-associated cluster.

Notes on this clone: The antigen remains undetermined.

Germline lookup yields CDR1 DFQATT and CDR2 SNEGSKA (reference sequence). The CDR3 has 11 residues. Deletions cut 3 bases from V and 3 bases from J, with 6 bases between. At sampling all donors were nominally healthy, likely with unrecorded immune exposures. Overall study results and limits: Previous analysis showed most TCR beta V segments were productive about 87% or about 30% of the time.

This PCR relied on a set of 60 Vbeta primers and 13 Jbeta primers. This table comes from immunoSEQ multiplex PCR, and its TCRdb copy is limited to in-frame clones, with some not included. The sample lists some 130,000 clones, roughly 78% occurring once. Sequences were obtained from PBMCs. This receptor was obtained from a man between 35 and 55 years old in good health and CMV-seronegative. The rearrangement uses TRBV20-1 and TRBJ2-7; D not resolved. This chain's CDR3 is CSARSDYEQYF. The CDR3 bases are TGCAGTGCTAGGAGTGACTACGAGCAGTACTTC.